This T cell receptor beta chain emerged from a study of blood T cells in healthy people across ages. Across the whole study: Every two T cells gave about one barcoded beta molecule via template switching. Study outcomes and limitations: The unsorted PBMCs prevented any conclusive comparison of naive versus antigen-experienced cells. Expanded clonotype changes were possibly confounded by unknown donor CMV status.

For this clonotype: Its antigen is unidentified.

Healthy Caucasians from Russia aged roughly 6 to 90 served as donors. It was with a sample-barcoded 5' primer and a J-beta primer mix that a second PCR of about 6 to 12 cycles was run. TCRdb itself ran the 5' RACE reads through MiXCR, one entry per CDR3 protein. The sample lists 700,000 or so distinct CDR3 sequences; 22% were seen once. The CDR3 contains 13 residues. Trimming cost V 2 bases and J 8 bases; bases outside gene matches: 2. Germline lookup yields CDR1 WNHNN and CDR2 SYGVQD (reference sequence). V and J are TRBV10-1 and TRBJ1-4, with TRBD1 matching 7 bases. This clonotype was sampled from a man between 70 and 80 years old in good health. The sample comprised blood. The CDR3 loop reads CASSEQGQEKLFF. As DNA, the CDR3 is TGCGCCAGCAGTGAGCAGGGACAGGAAAAACTGTTTTTT.